The 3 T cell receptor beta chains reported below all come from one sample, sequenced in a study of T cell changes during pregnancy in multiple sclerosis. This table comes from immunoSEQ multiplex PCR, and its TCRdb copy is limited to in-frame clones, with some not included. The table includes around 62,000 clones, less than 95% detected once. The specimen was peripheral blood, collected in the second trimester of pregnancy. The receptors were sampled from a female donor in good health, enrolled as a control in a pregnancy study.

The J gene is TRBJ1-2, the V gene TRBV7-9; no definite D call. The CDR3 has 15 amino acids. The germline gives CDR1 SEHNR, CDR2 FQNEAQ (reference sequence). The V end lost 0 bases, the J end lost 0 bases, and 8 bases lay between the germline ends. For the CDR3, the DNA is TGTGCCAGCAGCTTAGCTCGCGCGGCTAACTATGGCTACACCTTC. Its translation: CASSLARAANYGYTF.

V and J are TRBV27 and TRBJ1-1; 10 bases are a match to TRBD1. The J segment lost 5 bases and the V segment lost 3 bases, leaving 15 bases of the junction unmatched. CDR1 MNHEY and CDR2 SMNVEV come from the germline V gene (reference sequence). This CDR3 has 18 amino acids. The CDR3 spells CASSFLSETGGQDTEAFF. CDR3 nucleotide sequence: TGTGCCAGCAGTTTTCTGTCGGAGACAGGGGGCCAGGATACTGAAGCTTTCTTT.

This clone was recorded a few times. This sequence joins TRBV7-8 and TRBJ1-1; no clear D gene. The length of the CDR3 is 13 residues. With 5 bases removed from V and 1 base from J, the gap between germline ends came to 8 bases. Germline CDR1 SGHVS, CDR2 FQNEAQ. For the CDR3, the DNA is TGTGCCAGCAGCGTCGACTCGAACACTGAAGCTTTCTTT. Its protein is CASSVDSNTEAFF.